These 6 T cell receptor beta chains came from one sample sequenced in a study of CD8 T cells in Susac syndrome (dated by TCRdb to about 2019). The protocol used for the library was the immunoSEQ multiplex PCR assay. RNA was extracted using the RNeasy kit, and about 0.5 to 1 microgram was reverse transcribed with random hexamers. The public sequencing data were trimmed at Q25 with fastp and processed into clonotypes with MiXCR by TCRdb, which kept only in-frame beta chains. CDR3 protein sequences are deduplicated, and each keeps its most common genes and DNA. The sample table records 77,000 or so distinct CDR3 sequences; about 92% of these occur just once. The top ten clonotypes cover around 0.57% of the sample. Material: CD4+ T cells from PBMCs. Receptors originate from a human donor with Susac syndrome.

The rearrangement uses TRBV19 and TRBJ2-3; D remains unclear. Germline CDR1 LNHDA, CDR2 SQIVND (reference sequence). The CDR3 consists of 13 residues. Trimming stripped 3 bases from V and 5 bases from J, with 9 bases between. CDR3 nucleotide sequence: TGTGCCAGTAGTATTGCGACACTAGATACGCAGTATTTT. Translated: CASSIATLDTQYF.

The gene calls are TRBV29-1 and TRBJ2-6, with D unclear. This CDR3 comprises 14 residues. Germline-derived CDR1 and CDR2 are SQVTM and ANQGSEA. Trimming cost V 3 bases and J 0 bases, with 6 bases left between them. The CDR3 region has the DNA TGCAGCGTTGAGCCCAACTCTGGGGCCAACGTCCTGACTTTC. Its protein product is CSVEPNSGANVLTF.

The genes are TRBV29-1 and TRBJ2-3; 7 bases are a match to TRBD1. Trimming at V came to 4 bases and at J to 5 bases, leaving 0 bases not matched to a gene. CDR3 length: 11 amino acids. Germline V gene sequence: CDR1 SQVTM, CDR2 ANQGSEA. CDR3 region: CSVAGGDTQYF. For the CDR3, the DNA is TGCAGCGTTGCAGGGGGAGATACGCAGTATTTT.

The CDR3 nucleotides read TGTGCCGGAAGGACTAGCGGGAGGATCTCCTACGAGCAGTACTTC. It translates to CAGRTSGRISYEQYF. V is TRBV30 and J is TRBJ2-7, with 14 nucleotides matching TRBD2. CDR3 length: 15 amino acids. V trimming: 8 bases; J trimming: 0 bases; junction bases outside the gene matches: 6. Looked up from germline, CDR1 is GTSNPN and CDR2 is SVGIG (reference sequence).

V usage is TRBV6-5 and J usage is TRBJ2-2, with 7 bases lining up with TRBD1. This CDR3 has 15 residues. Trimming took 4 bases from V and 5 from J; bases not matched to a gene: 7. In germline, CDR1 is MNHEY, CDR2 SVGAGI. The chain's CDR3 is CASSFTGTDTGELFF. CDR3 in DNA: TGTGCCAGCAGTTTCACCGGGACAGATACCGGGGAGCTGTTTTTT.

In DNA form, the CDR3 reads TGTGCCAGCAATCTTGGGGGGACAGGGGGACGGAATCAGCCCCAGCATTTT. It translates to CASNLGGTGGRNQPQHF. This chain connects TRBV6-1 to TRBJ1-5; the match to TRBD1 covers 11 bases. V trimming: 7 bases; J trimming: 4 bases; junction bases outside the gene matches: 12. CDR3 length: 17 residues. Germline V lookup: CDR1 MNHNS, CDR2 SASEGT.